The text below deals with one TCR beta chain. Its antigen remains unknown. These data originate in a study of cytomegalovirus exposure and HLA in healthy donors. Points from the study as a whole: Equally common other TCR beta chains were less clonally expanded than HLA-associated ones, a later analysis found. In an earlier analysis, productive rearrangement rates for most beta V segments clustered near 87% or 30%. In a later analysis, about 17,000 TCR beta sequences were associated with HLA alleles at 0.05 false discovery rate.

CDR1 is GTSNPN and CDR2 is SVGIG in the germline V gene (reference sequence). The CDR3 totals 16 residues. V lost 4 bases and J lost 6, with 25 bases in between. When sampled, the donors appeared nominally healthy, though they likely had unrecorded immune exposures. Primers: 60 Vbeta forward and 13 Jbeta reverse. The protocol was immunoSEQ multiplex PCR, while the TCRdb copy is restricted to in-frame clones and leaves out a portion. Of 200,000 or so clones detected, around 82% appear once; the ten largest clones hold approximately 0.26%. This sequence originates from a boy younger than 18 in good health and CMV-seronegative. J is TRBJ2-7 and V is TRBV30; maybe TRBD1 (6 bases). What was sequenced was PBMCs. CDR3 DNA sequence: TGTGCCTGGAAAGCAGGGGAGAGTGTCAACCCCGGCGAGCAGTACTTC. Its translation: CAWKAGESVNPGEQYF.